This record covers a single T cell receptor (beta chain). This entry belongs to a study of glioma-infiltrating T cells after dendritic cell vaccination. The time point: after dendritic cell vaccination, including at tumor progression/relapse. None of the glioblastoma patients had an isocitrate dehydrogenase mutation. Trimming removed 6 bases from V and 5 bases from J; junction bases left unmatched: 4. CDR3 length equals 14 residues. CDR1 and CDR2 from the germline V gene are WSHSY and SAAADI. This table comes from immunoSEQ multiplex PCR, and its TCRdb copy is limited to in-frame clones, with some not included. The data contain some 90,000 clones, 81% of them singletons.

The chain joins TRBV10-2 to TRBJ2-4; 10 nucleotides match TRBD1. The source material was blood, sampled after dendritic cell vaccination. The TCR comes from a human donor with glioblastoma. The CDR3 nucleotides read TGCGCCAGCAGATCGACAGGGGGCGAAAACATTCAGTACTTC. This translates into CASRSTGGENIQYF.